A selection of T cell receptor beta chains follows, all from one sample in a study of T cell repertoires in cytomegalovirus infection. One entry per CDR3 protein results from TCRdb running MiXCR on the reads. The table includes 700,000 to 900,000 distinct CDR3 sequences, almost 30% detected once. No antigen has been identified for these receptors. This specimen was cultured CD8+ T cells from PBMCs, taken from culture after CMV antigen stimulation. These receptors were taken from a human donor in good health (CMV status not recorded). Some clones in this sample may be carry-over from other donors' samples. The CDR3 runs from the conserved cysteine through the conserved F or W. Each record gives: D gene, J gene, clone size, V gene, CDR3 protein, CDR3 DNA. A D gene is named only where the DNA matches it firmly. Not all rows give a size; the values are once, few, many and, for expanded clones, a class.

>.|TRBJ1-2|.|TRBV12-3/TRBV12-4
CASSWSGVNYGYTF
TGTGCCAGCAGTTGGTCAGGGGTAAACTATGGCTACACCTTC
>.|TRBJ1-2|.|TRBV29-1
CSVPGTDNYGYTF
TGCAGCGTCCCTGGGACTGATAACTATGGCTACACCTTC
>.|TRBJ2-1|.|TRBV27
CASSDGLLNEQFF
TGTGCCAGCAGTGACGGATTATTGAATGAGCAGTTCTTC
>.|TRBJ1-2|.|TRBV27
CASSSVEGYGYTF
TGTGCCAGCAGTTCGGTTGAAGGTTATGGCTACACCTTC
>.|TRBJ1-3|.|TRBV19
CASSMGYSGNTIYF
TGTGCCAGTAGTATGGGGTACTCTGGAAACACCATATATTTT
>.|TRBJ2-6|.|TRBV7-2
CASSFSQAGANVLTF
TGTGCCAGCAGCTTTTCCCAGGCTGGGGCCAACGTCCTGACTTTC
>TRBD2|TRBJ2-1|few|TRBV3-1
CASSQEFSGGRNEQFF
TGTGCCAGCAGCCAAGAGTTTAGCGGGGGGCGCAATGAGCAGTTCTTC
>TRBD2|TRBJ2-1|.|TRBV28
CASTFLAGALNEQFF
TGTGCCAGCACCTTTCTAGCGGGGGCCCTAAATGAGCAGTTCTTC
>.|TRBJ2-1|.|TRBV13
CASSSSDSLSYNEQFF
TGTGCCAGCAGCTCATCCGACTCGCTCTCCTACAATGAGCAGTTCTTC
>.|TRBJ1-1|.|TRBV2
CASSVITEAFF
TGTGCCAGCAGTGTCATCACTGAAGCTTTCTTT
>.|TRBJ2-3|few|TRBV10-2
CASLSMDTQYF
TGCGCCAGCCTATCTATGGATACGCAGTATTTT
>.|TRBJ2-1|.|TRBV4-1
CASSQDRRGNEQFF
TGCGCCAGCAGCCAAGATCGAAGAGGCAATGAGCAGTTCTTC
>TRBD2|TRBJ2-1|once|TRBV9
CASSGAGGPYNEQFF
TGTGCCAGCAGCGGAGCGGGGGGACCCTACAATGAGCAGTTCTTC
>.|TRBJ2-2|few|TRBV11-1
CASSLTGRTGELFF
TGTGCCAGCAGCTTAACAGGGCGGACCGGGGAGCTGTTTTTT
>TRBD1|TRBJ2-2|.|TRBV2
CASSDTGVTGELFF
TGTGCCAGCAGTGATACAGGGGTCACCGGGGAGCTGTTTTTT
>.|TRBJ2-1|.|TRBV9
CASSVGRDGKFNEQFF
TGTGCCAGCAGCGTAGGTCGTGACGGAAAGTTCAATGAGCAGTTCTTC
>TRBD2|TRBJ2-5|.|TRBV18
CASSPPTSGDQETQYF
TGTGCCAGCTCACCACCCACTAGCGGGGACCAAGAGACCCAGTACTTC
>TRBD1|TRBJ1-5|.|TRBV19
CASSIVGTGHQPQHF
TGTGCCAGTAGTATAGTAGGGACAGGGCATCAGCCCCAGCATTTT
>.|TRBJ1-3|.|TRBV7-9
CASSLLPASGNTIYF
TGTGCCAGCAGCTTATTACCCGCCTCTGGAAACACCATATATTTT
>TRBD1|TRBJ1-5|once|TRBV6-1
CASSDFLWTGGFNQPQHF
TGTGCCAGCAGTGACTTCTTATGGACAGGAGGGTTCAATCAGCCCCAGCATTTT
>.|TRBJ2-1|few|TRBV28
CASSLASRTYNEQFF
TGTGCCAGCAGTCTAGCGAGCCGAACTTACAATGAGCAGTTCTTC
>.|TRBJ2-2|.|TRBV27
CASSLLGVGRGELFF
TGTGCCAGCAGTTTATTAGGGGTTGGGCGGGGGGAGCTGTTTTTT
>TRBD2|TRBJ2-7|.|TRBV10-3
CAIRRGTSGVPYEQYF
TGTGCCATCAGAAGAGGGACTAGCGGGGTTCCCTACGAGCAGTACTTC
>.|TRBJ1-1|many|TRBV7-6
CASSLVLGADTEAFF
TGTGCCAGCAGCTTAGTTCTGGGGGCGGACACTGAAGCTTTCTTT
>.|TRBJ2-1|.|TRBV28
CASSHWDGHNEQFF
TGTGCCAGCAGTCATTGGGACGGCCACAATGAGCAGTTCTTC
>.|TRBJ1-1|.|TRBV15
CATRAMLSNTEAFF
TGTGCCACCCGGGCGATGCTTTCGAACACTGAAGCTTTCTTT
>.|TRBJ1-4|few|TRBV12-3/TRBV12-4
CASSITKGRAEKLFF
TGTGCCAGCAGTATAACGAAGGGGCGAGCTGAAAAACTGTTTTTT
>TRBD1|TRBJ1-4|.|TRBV20-1
CSAPRDSETEKLFF
TGCAGTGCCCCGAGGGACAGCGAGACTGAAAAACTGTTTTTT
>TRBD2|TRBJ2-3|.|TRBV6-5
CASRPPVASGRITVRDTQYF
TGTGCCAGCAGGCCCCCGGTGGCTAGCGGGAGGATCACAGTAAGAGATACGCAGTATTTT